This TCR beta chain was retrieved from a study of blood T cell repertoires in COVID-19. Turning to the study itself: Spain, Italy and the United States supplied samples that represented acute and convalescent COVID-19. From T cells, B-cell-depleted T cells, or PBMCs came the material, which was cDNA or gDNA.

Participant ages covered about 18 to 89 years across 24 US areas. V gave up 4 bases and J gave up 7 bases; unmatched junction bases: 4. Germline V lookup: CDR1 GTSNPN, CDR2 SVGIG (reference sequence). This CDR3 is built from 13 residues. TCRdb keeps only in-frame clones here, not all; method: immunoSEQ multiplex PCR. This table holds around 290,000 clones, around 90% found once. The TCR originated in a woman in her twenties or thirties who had recovered from COVID-19. The sequenced sample was PBMCs or T cells enriched from blood (not recorded which). The rearrangement uses TRBV30 and TRBJ1-6, with TRBD1 matching 7 bases. CDR3 nucleotides: TGTGCCTGGACTGGACAGGAAAATTCACCCCTCCACTTT. Amino acids: CAWTGQENSPLHF.